This T cell receptor beta chain was sequenced in a study of shared clonotypes between healthy human individuals. Study-level findings and limits: Rarefaction showed sorted-subset sequencing was incomplete despite large depth.

Naive CD8 isolation took CD45RO-negative cells positively selected for CCR7 and excluded terminally differentiated effector memory CD45RA+ cells. Germline V gene sequence: CDR1 MNHEY, CDR2 SMNVEV (reference sequence). Trimming pared 7 bases from V and 4 bases from J, leaving 16 bases between. The CDR3 consists of 14 residues. Notes on this clone: As yet, its antigen is unknown.

Replicate sorted-subset PCRs were loaded with 150 to 200 ng DNA, about 28,000 T cell genomes. Generated by immunoSEQ multiplex PCR, the TCRdb table keeps only in-frame clones and is missing some. The data hold about 2.2 million clones, with 90% to 95% observed a single time. This sequence joins TRBV27 and TRBJ1-1; D unresolved. Sequenced: naive CD8+ T cells from PBMCs. The origin of this receptor is a man between 18 and 29 years old in good health. Some clones in this sample may be carry-over from other donors' samples. CDR3 amino acids: CASKGGRALTEAFF. The CDR3 coding sequence is TGTGCCAGCAAAGGAGGACGGGCCCTCACTGAAGCTTTCTTT.